A selection of T cell receptor beta chains follows, all from one sample in a study of blood T cells in healthy people across ages. MiXCR, applied by TCRdb to the 5' RACE reads, yields one record per CDR3 protein. The sample carries roughly 1,500,000 distinct CDR3 sequences, roughly 32% recorded once. Sequencing was performed on blood. The receptors derive from a woman in her 30s in good health. Each CDR3 is given without its conserved first and last residue.

V	J	CDR3
TRBV10-2	TRBJ1-1	ASSGGQGDTEAF
TRBV5-1	TRBJ2-6	ASSSLGGRTTGANVLT
TRBV7-9	TRBJ2-5	ARSSDTRQETQY
TRBV20-1	TRBJ2-1	SARERRSSYNEQF
TRBV28	TRBJ1-4	ASTLGQGADEKLF
TRBV24-1	TRBJ2-3	ATSDSRHRGDTQY
TRBV6-1	TRBJ2-3	ASSEELLAGGADTQY
TRBV20-1	TRBJ1-1	SALRQQGGTEAF
TRBV29-1	TRBJ1-1	SVEAGGGTEAF
TRBV6-1	TRBJ1-5	ASSERRVNQPQH
TRBV20-1	TRBJ2-3	SAEDRYSTSADTQY
TRBV7-9	TRBJ2-2	ASSLVRREGGELF
TRBV3-1	TRBJ2-2	ASSQATLGGELF
TRBV20-1	TRBJ2-2	SASRLAGGHRGAV
TRBV15	TRBJ1-1	ATSRGTGGAGTEAF
TRBV6-1	TRBJ1-2	ASSESGGAPGYGYT
TRBV6-5	TRBJ2-4	ASSLAQSNIQY
TRBV6-2/TRBV6-3	TRBJ2-7	ASSRSWSYEQY
TRBV20-1	TRBJ2-1	SASGRASVYNEQF
TRBV3-1	TRBJ2-1	ASSQDLQGRASYNEQF
TRBV24-1	TRBJ2-5	ATSGPYQETQY
TRBV12-3/TRBV12-4	TRBJ2-5	ASSQGDKWETQY
TRBV27	TRBJ2-1	ASSLRPSGGNNEQF
TRBV24-1	TRBJ1-2	ATSDLSLSYGYT
TRBV20-1	TRBJ2-3	SAILAGVTGDTQY
TRBV20-1	TRBJ1-2	SARDQESSGYT
TRBV20-1	TRBJ1-4	SALRTESNEKLF
TRBV12-3/TRBV12-4	TRBJ2-1	ASTSSGLGTINEQF
TRBV4-1	TRBJ2-7	ASSQEPPTGGDDEQY
TRBV6-5	TRBJ2-5	ASSYPGTGVGEQY
TRBV4-1	TRBJ1-5	ASSQNTGEDQPQH
TRBV6-6	TRBJ1-3	ASSSDRVWGNTIY
TRBV20-1	TRBJ2-3	SATRSGGPKDTQY
TRBV5-1	TRBJ1-1	ASSQSSQGTEAF
TRBV5-1	TRBJ2-3	ASSNRDIQDTQY
TRBV5-4	TRBJ1-2	ASSVLEGNNYGYT
TRBV3-1	TRBJ1-2	ASSQRRGYGYT
TRBV20-1	TRBJ1-5	SAYRVDTNQPQH
TRBV6-6	TRBJ1-1	ASNTMGTEAF
TRBV6-6	TRBJ2-1	ASSSYSGRAYNEQF
TRBV4-1	TRBJ2-7	ASSQVGPSRDRGWFIKGEQY
TRBV29-1	TRBJ1-1	SVLPTGSSEAF
TRBV3-1	TRBJ2-7	ASSQEVRVGAHEQY
TRBV20-1	TRBJ2-1	SARMLAGGYEQF
TRBV7-9	TRBJ2-3	ASSKSDSGGRTDTQY
TRBV7-9	TRBJ2-3	ASTGPGGTDTQY
TRBV10-3	TRBJ1-2	AISGEDRAGYGYT
TRBV6-6	TRBJ2-7	ASSYDRRGPYEQY
TRBV19	TRBJ2-7	ASSIIPGGIEQY
TRBV5-1	TRBJ2-3	AGSLSLQDTQY
TRBV6-1	TRBJ2-3	ASSATGGADTQY
TRBV6-1	TRBJ2-7	ASSELVPY
TRBV6-2/TRBV6-3	TRBJ2-1	ASSSTPPSGLRSNEQF
TRBV20-1	TRBJ2-7	SARTPGQGNHEQY
TRBV9	TRBJ1-2	ASSGSVGDGYT
TRBV11-2	TRBJ2-1	ASSSPLTGVEQF
TRBV9	TRBJ2-3	ASSPRTGTDTQY